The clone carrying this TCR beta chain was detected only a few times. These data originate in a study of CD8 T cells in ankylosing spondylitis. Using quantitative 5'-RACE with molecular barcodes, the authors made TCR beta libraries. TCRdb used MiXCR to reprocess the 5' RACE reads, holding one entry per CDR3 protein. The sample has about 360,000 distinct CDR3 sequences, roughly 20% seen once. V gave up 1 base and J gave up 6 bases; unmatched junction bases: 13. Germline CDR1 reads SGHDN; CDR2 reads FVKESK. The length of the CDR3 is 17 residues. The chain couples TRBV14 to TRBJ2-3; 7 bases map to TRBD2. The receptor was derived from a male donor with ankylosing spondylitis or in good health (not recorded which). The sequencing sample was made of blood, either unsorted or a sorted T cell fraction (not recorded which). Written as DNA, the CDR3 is TGTGCCAGCAGCCAAGGGTTTGGGGACTACCTTTTGGATACGCAGTATTTT. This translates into CASSQGFGDYLLDTQYF.